The 32 T cell receptor beta chains listed next were all sequenced from one sample in a study of T cell changes during pregnancy in multiple sclerosis. Some clones are missing from TCRdb's copy, which holds only in-frame ones; the method was immunoSEQ multiplex PCR. This sample yields roughly 62,000 clones, of which about 89% are seen a single time; about 2.5% belongs to the top ten. The source was peripheral blood, collected in the first trimester of pregnancy. These receptors all come from a female donor with multiple sclerosis, enrolled in a pregnancy study.

The chain uses TRBV19 and TRBJ2-7; the D gene is possibly TRBD2 (6 bases). Trimming stripped 4 bases from V and 4 bases from J, with 17 bases between. Germline CDR1 LNHDA, CDR2 SQIVND (reference sequence). This CDR3 has 15 residues. DNA for the CDR3: TGTGCCAGTAGTACTCTCTCGGGGGTCGGGTACGAGCAGTACTTC. As protein: CASSTLSGVGYEQYF. The complete variable domain, with remaining parts taken from reference TRBV19 and TRBJ2-7, reads DGGITQSPKYLFRKEGQNVTLSCEQNLNHDAMYWYRQDPGQGLRLIYYSQIVNDFQKGDIAEGYSVSREKKESFPLTVTSAQKNPTAFYLCASSTLSGVGYEQYFGPGTRLTVT.

This chain uses TRBV6-5 with TRBJ2-3; 13 bases match TRBD2. The length of the CDR3 is 16 residues. Germline CDR1 and CDR2: MNHEY and SVGAGI. Trimming cost V 4 bases and J 2 bases; bases outside gene matches: 3. The DNA for the CDR3 is TGTGCCAGCAGTTCGGGACTAGCGGGGCCCACAGATACGCAGTATTTT. Translation: CASSSGLAGPTDTQYF.

This rearrangement joins TRBV5-1 to TRBJ1-1; 7 bases map to TRBD1. Germline trimming cut 0 bases from V and 2 bases from J; bases unmatched to any gene: 7. The CDR3 has 16 amino acids. CDR1 is SGHRS and CDR2 is YFSETQ in the germline V gene. The CDR3 loop reads CASSLDGTASNTEAFF. As DNA, the CDR3 is TGCGCCAGCAGCTTGGACGGGACAGCAAGTAACACTGAAGCTTTCTTT. Full variable domain (missing parts from reference TRBV5-1 and TRBJ1-1): KAGVTQTPRYLIKTRGQQVTLSCSPISGHRSVSWYQQTPGQGLQFLFEYFSETQRNKGNFPGRFSGRQFSNSRSEMNVSTLELGDSALYLCASSLDGTASNTEAFFGQGTRLTVV.

The chain recombines TRBV20-1 with TRBJ2-5; tentatively, D is TRBD1 (5 bases). The ends were cut back, 6 bases at V and 2 bases at J, with 7 bases in the middle. Germline CDR1 and CDR2: DFQATT and SNEGSKA (reference sequence). There are 11 residues in the CDR3. This CDR3 reads CSAQGQETQYF. The CDR3 DNA reads as TGCAGTGCGCAGGGACAAGAGACCCAGTACTTC.

The gene calls are TRBV30 and TRBJ1-1; 9 positions match TRBD1. From germline, CDR1 is GTSNPN and CDR2 SVGIG (reference sequence). This CDR3 has 14 residues. The junction had 7 bases not matched to a gene; V was cut back by 3 bases and J by 5 bases. CDR3: CAWRGDRGETEAFF. The CDR3 DNA follows: TGTGCCTGGAGGGGAGACAGGGGGGAGACTGAAGCTTTCTTT.

The chain recombines TRBV6-4 with TRBJ2-7, with a weak D call TRBD1 (6 bases). Germline loops: CDR1 MRHNA, CDR2 SNTAGT. The length of the CDR3 is 15 residues. The V end was cut by 3 bases, the J end by 0 bases, with 12 bases between. The CDR3 coding sequence is TGTGCCAGCAGTGAACGGCTGGACAGCTCCTACGAGCAGTACTTC. It yields the protein CASSERLDSSYEQYF.

The chain joins TRBV5-8 to TRBJ1-6, with D possibly being TRBD1 (5 bases). The CDR3 is 14 residues long. Trimming cost V 4 bases and J 9 bases, with 14 bases left between them. Per germline, CDR1 SGHTS and CDR2 YDEGEE. The CDR3 reads CASSIRTFGSPLHF. The CDR3, as DNA: TGTGCCAGCAGCATTAGGACATTCGGTTCACCCCTCCACTTT.

The chain joins TRBV18 to TRBJ1-4, with 8 nucleotides matching TRBD1. The V gene end was trimmed by 3 bases and the J gene end by 8 bases; junction bases not matched to a gene: 8. The germline CDR1 and CDR2 sequences are KGHSH and LQKENI. The CDR3 covers 15 residues. The CDR3 region is CASSPLDRDNEKLFF. DNA for the CDR3: TGTGCCAGCTCACCCTTGGACAGGGACAACGAAAAACTGTTTTTT.

The chain combines TRBV5-1 with TRBJ1-2; maybe TRBD1 (5 bases). CDR1 and CDR2 from the germline V gene are SGHRS and YFSETQ. Trimming pared 4 bases from V and 6 bases from J, leaving 10 bases between. CDR3 length equals 12 residues. The CDR3 spells CASSPLTDGYTF. The CDR3 DNA is TGCGCCAGCAGCCCATTGACAGATGGCTACACCTTC.

The V call is TRBV7-8, the J call TRBJ2-7; D is possibly TRBD1 (7 bases). V lost 1 base and J lost 3, with 13 bases in between. CDR3 length equals 15 residues. Per germline, CDR1 SGHVS and CDR2 FQNEAQ. This CDR3 is CASSLGRGRLYEQYF. Here the CDR3 DNA reads TGTGCCAGCAGCTTAGGGAGGGGGCGTCTCTACGAGCAGTACTTC.

This sequence joins TRBV4-3 and TRBJ1-6; no reliable D call. From germline, CDR1 is LGHNA and CDR2 YSLEER. V was clipped by 0 bases and J by 6 bases, with 6 bases between them. The CDR3 extends over 14 amino acids. The CDR3: CASSQDVSNSPLHF. The CDR3 nucleotides read TGCGCCAGCAGCCAAGATGTGAGTAATTCACCCCTCCACTTT.

The rearrangement uses TRBV30 and TRBJ1-5; unclear D gene. The CDR3 consists of 15 residues. V shed 2 bases and J shed 5 bases, with 16 bases lying between them. Germline V gene sequence: CDR1 GTSNPN, CDR2 SVGIG (reference sequence). CDR3 nucleotides: TGTGCCTGGAGTTTAGAGGGTCGGGGAGATCAGCCCCAGCATTTT. Translated, it gives CAWSLEGRGDQPQHF.

The chain employs TRBV27 and TRBJ1-4, with D unclear. Germline CDR1 and CDR2: MNHEY and SMNVEV (reference sequence). This CDR3 spans 17 amino acids. Trimming took 0 bases from V and 12 from J, leaving 23 bases between them. In DNA form, the CDR3 reads TGTGCCAGCAGTTTATCGCTAATGGTTTCGGCGGTTAGTCAACTGTTTTTT. This encodes CASSLSLMVSAVSQLFF.

The rearrangement uses TRBV6-5 and TRBJ2-7, with D possibly matching TRBD1 (5 bases). With 0 bases removed from V and 8 bases from J, the gap between germline ends came to 14 bases. Germline assignment: CDR1 MNHEY and CDR2 SVGAGI. This CDR3 is 14 amino acids long. CDR3 DNA sequence: TGTGCCAGCAGTTACTCAGGGGATCTTTGGAAGCAGTACTTC. This sequence encodes CASSYSGDLWKQYF.

The rearrangement links TRBV5-4 to TRBJ2-3, with TRBD2 matching 15 bases. The V gene end was trimmed by 2 bases and the J gene end by 5 bases; junction bases not matched to a gene: 9. The CDR3 is 18 amino acids. The germline gives CDR1 SGHNT, CDR2 YYREEE (reference sequence). The CDR3 here is CASSFGLAGGPLGDTQYF. The CDR3 DNA reads as TGTGCCAGCAGCTTCGGACTAGCGGGAGGGCCCCTCGGAGATACGCAGTATTTT.

This clone was seen once. The chain recombines TRBV11-3 with TRBJ2-2, with 9 nucleotides matching TRBD2. Germline values: CDR1 SGHNT, CDR2 YENEEA. The CDR3 totals 18 residues. The V gene end was trimmed by 4 bases and the J gene end by 2 bases; junction bases not matched to a gene: 11. CDR3 sequence reads: CASSSARASGINTGELFF. The DNA for the CDR3 is TGTGCCAGCAGCTCCGCCAGGGCTAGCGGGATAAACACCGGGGAGCTGTTTTTT. Using reference TRBV11-3 and TRBJ2-2 for the parts outside the CDR3, the full variable domain is EAGVVQSPRYKIIEKKQPVAFWCNPISGHNTLYWYLQNLGQGPELLIRYENEEAVDDSQLPKDRFSAERLKGVDSTLKIQPAELGDSAVYLCASSSARASGINTGELFFGEGSRLTVL.

J is TRBJ1-2 and V is TRBV6-5; a weak D match, TRBD1 (5 bases). This CDR3 comprises 15 residues. The germline V and J ends were trimmed by 6 bases and 2 bases, with 16 bases remaining between them. Germline V gene sequence: CDR1 MNHEY, CDR2 SVGAGI. CDR3 residues: CASRQQGGVNYGYTF. The DNA of the CDR3 is TGTGCCAGCAGACAGCAGGGAGGCGTGAACTATGGCTACACCTTC.

This sequence joins TRBV10-3 and TRBJ1-4, with D unclear. V was trimmed by 2 bases and J by 7 bases, leaving 8 bases between them. The germline CDR1 and CDR2 sequences are ENHRY and SYGVKD. There are 13 residues in the CDR3. CDR3 sequence (DNA): TGTGCCATCAGTGAGGGCGGAGGTGAAAAACTGTTTTTT. Translating gives CAISEGGGEKLFF.

V usage is TRBV5-1 and J usage is TRBJ2-1; 13 bases are a match to TRBD2. The CDR3 is 15 amino acids. With 0 bases clipped from V and 9 bases from J, the junction kept 3 bases outside the gene matches. The germline gives CDR1 SGHRS, CDR2 YFSETQ. For the CDR3, the DNA is TGCGCCAGCAGCTTGGGACTAGCGGGGGGTGGTGAGCAGTTCTTC. It specifies CASSLGLAGGGEQFF.

This clone was found once. This chain joins TRBV6-1 and TRBJ2-1, with D possibly matching TRBD2 (5 bases). The germline gives CDR1 MNHNS, CDR2 SASEGT. The CDR3 is made up of 14 amino acids. The V end lost 0 bases, the J end lost 11 bases, and 14 bases lay between the germline ends. The CDR3 region has the DNA TGTGCCAGCAGTGAAGCGCCACCTAGCCCGAAGCAGTTCTTC. Its protein is CASSEAPPSPKQFF.

The CDR3 sequence is CASSPPSTEAFF. CDR3 nucleotide sequence: TGTGCCAGCAGCCCTCCGAGCACTGAAGCTTTCTTT. The J gene is TRBJ1-1, the V gene TRBV7-9, with unresolved D. The CDR3 contains 12 residues. Per the germline V gene, CDR1 is SEHNR and CDR2 is FQNEAQ (reference sequence). V lost 5 bases and J 4 bases, leaving 8 bases between the germline ends. Variable domain in full (rest from reference TRBV7-9 and TRBJ1-1): DTGVSQNPRHKITKRGQNVTFRCDPISEHNRLYWYRQTLGQGPEFLTYFQNEAQLEKSRLLSDRFSAERPKGSFSTLEIQRTEQGDSAMYLCASSPPSTEAFFGQGTRLTVV.

About this clone itself: One junction end disagrees with the germline gene, perhaps due to a read error. The chain couples TRBV30 to TRBJ1-2; D is unclear. The length of the CDR3 is 12 residues. Per germline, CDR1 GTSNPN and CDR2 SVGIG (reference sequence). The CDR3 sequence: CAWSRPPTEVLF. The CDR3 DNA sequence: TGTGCCTGGAGCCGTCCCCCCACCGAGGTGCTCTTC.

The J gene is TRBJ1-6, the V gene TRBV21-1; the table's D call of TRBD1 was not tested on the DNA. TRBV21-1 has pseudogene status. CDR3 length equals 21 residues. In DNA form, the CDR3 reads TGTGCCAGCAGCCCCCGAGGCGGGGGACAGGGAGGGTGCTCCTATAATTCACCCCTCCACTTT. This encodes CASSPRGGGQGGCSYNSPLHF.

The rearrangement links TRBV29-1 to TRBJ1-1; D may be TRBD1 (6 bases). The CDR3 extends over 14 amino acids. Germline V gene lookup returns CDR1 SQVTM and CDR2 ANQGSEA. Trimming shortened V by 2 bases and J by 0 bases, and 10 bases separated the two germline ends. CDR3 coding DNA: TGCAGCGTTGAATTAAGGGGGATGAACACTGAAGCTTTCTTT. This encodes CSVELRGMNTEAFF.

There are a few counts of this clone. The genes are TRBV7-3 and TRBJ1-1; possibly TRBD1 for D (6 bases). V dropped 4 bases and J dropped 7 bases, with 10 bases sitting between them. This CDR3 contains 12 residues. In germline, CDR1 is SGHTA, CDR2 FQGTGA. Written as DNA, the CDR3 is TGTGCCAGCAGCTCCCGAGGGGGTGAAGCTTTCTTT. It translates to CASSSRGGEAFF.

J is TRBJ2-1 and V is TRBV5-1; 12 bases agree with TRBD1. This CDR3 spans 15 amino acids. The ends lost 6 bases at V and 7 bases at J; junction bases unmatched: 8. CDR1 is SGHRS and CDR2 is YFSETQ in the germline V gene. This chain's CDR3 is CASTPGQGAWNEQFF. The CDR3 nucleotides read TGCGCCAGCACCCCGGGACAGGGGGCCTGGAATGAGCAGTTCTTC.

The genes are TRBV6-5 and TRBJ1-5; 11 bases match TRBD1. J lost 5 bases, V lost 5 bases, and 5 bases had no gene match. This CDR3 spans 15 amino acids. Germline CDR1 and CDR2: MNHEY and SVGAGI. CDR3 sequence reads: CASSQGTGGDQPQHF. The CDR3 bases are TGTGCCAGCAGTCAAGGGACAGGGGGGGATCAGCCCCAGCATTTT.

This clone was picked up one time. The chain couples TRBV6-1 to TRBJ1-3; D remains ambiguous. The CDR3 covers 15 residues. Germline V gene sequence: CDR1 MNHNS, CDR2 SASEGT. Trimming took 5 bases from V and 0 from J, leaving 11 bases between them. Written as DNA, the CDR3 is TGTGCCAGCAGTCCTGTAGCAGACTCTGGAAACACCATATATTTT. It is translated as CASSPVADSGNTIYF.

The gene calls are TRBV7-9 and TRBJ1-1; weak D call: TRBD1 (6 bases). This CDR3 comprises 13 residues. The germline V gene has CDR1 SEHNR and CDR2 FQNEAQ (reference sequence). With 6 bases removed from V and 1 base from J, the gap between germline ends came to 9 bases. The CDR3 sequence: CASRPTGNTEAFF. In DNA form, the CDR3 reads TGTGCCAGCAGGCCGACAGGGAACACTGAAGCTTTCTTT.

V and J are TRBV7-2 and TRBJ2-7; D is uncertain. Germline CDR1 SGHTA, CDR2 FQGNSA. The V end lost 2 bases, the J end lost 1 base, and 12 bases lay between the germline ends. This CDR3 comprises 15 residues. DNA for the CDR3: TGTGCCAGCAGCTTATCACTCCCAGGTTCCTACGAGCAGTACTTC. Its protein product is CASSLSLPGSYEQYF. Supplemented by reference TRBV7-2 and TRBJ2-7, the full variable domain reads GAGVSQSPSNKVTEKGKDVELRCDPISGHTALYWYRQSLGQGLEFLIYFQGNSAPDKSGLPSDRFSAERTGGSVSTLTIQRTQQEDSAVYLCASSLSLPGSYEQYFGPGTRLTVT.

The genes are TRBV25-1 and TRBJ2-5; D ambiguous. Germline V gene data show CDR1 as MGHDK and CDR2 as SYGVNS. The CDR3 runs 13 residues. Trimming stripped 0 bases from V and 5 bases from J, with 7 bases between. This chain's CDR3 is CASSEYLRETQYF. The DNA of the CDR3 is TGTGCCAGCAGTGAATATCTGCGTGAGACCCAGTACTTC.

V gene TRBV5-1 combines with J gene TRBJ1-5, with no clear D. The V and J ends lost 0 bases and 1 base respectively, with 5 bases between them. From germline, CDR1 is SGHRS and CDR2 YFSETQ. The CDR3 runs 14 residues. CDR3 bases: TGCGCCAGCAGCTTGGGGGAGAGCAATCAGCCCCAGCATTTT. It codes for CASSLGESNQPQHF.